The clone carrying this T cell receptor (beta chain) was seen repeatedly, ten times or more. Its specificity is not known. V was clipped by 1 base and J by 1 base, with 8 bases between them. CDR1 is SGHTA and CDR2 is FQGNSA in the germline V gene. The CDR3 contains 14 residues. Donors each provided about 9.5 milliliters of peripheral blood. At least 7 million PBMCs were isolated per sample. Alongside a J-beta primer mix, a sample-barcoded 5' primer served in a second PCR lasting roughly 6 to 12 cycles. The template-switch adaptor, which had 12 random nucleotides, put a tag on each cDNA molecule. A single record per CDR3 protein comes from TCRdb applying MiXCR to the 5' RACE reads. Among about 670,000 distinct CDR3 sequences listed, 40% to 45% were seen once. The data stem from a study of blood T cells in healthy people across ages. Study results and limitations: Per million T cells, the diversity of TCR beta decreased roughly linearly as age advanced.

The sequencing sample was made of blood. This clonotype was sampled from a man older than 75 in good health. The chain couples TRBV7-2 to TRBJ2-7, with D possibly matching TRBD2 (6 bases). CDR3 sequence (DNA): TGTGCCAGCAGCTTAGGCGGGGTTTCCTACGAGCAGTACTTC. The encoded protein is CASSLGGVSYEQYF.